This T cell receptor beta chain was identified during a study of T cell responses to AZD1222 COVID-19 vaccine. Some clones are missing from TCRdb's copy, which holds only in-frame ones; the method was immunoSEQ multiplex PCR. The sample yields about 55,000 clones, 80% seen once. As to this clone: The antigen is not known.

Study-wide points: Only after the peak T cell response were repertoires sampled. Among the donors, most were white British and more were female, and clonal diversity was possibly underestimated. Spike was spanned by vaccine-associated CD4 TCRs, which were dominant at 160-218 and 743-854. The reported proportion of spike-specific TCRs targeting unmutated variant regions was nearly half.

Between the trimmed V and J ends, which lost 0 bases and 1 base, there was a span of 7 bases. Germline CDR1 reads SGHTS; CDR2 reads YDEGEE. CDR3 length: 14 amino acids. V usage is TRBV5-8 and J usage is TRBJ1-1, with D hard to call. Specimen: peripheral blood, collected 28 days after the second AZD1222 dose. This receptor was taken from an adult who received the AZD1222 COVID-19 vaccine. The CDR3 reads CASSLGAWNTEAFF. The DNA of the CDR3 is TGTGCCAGCAGCTTGGGCGCTTGGAACACTGAAGCTTTCTTT.